The 23 T cell receptor beta chains presented below share a single source sample, sequenced in a study of T cells in localized non-small cell lung cancer. Some clones are missing from TCRdb's copy, which holds only in-frame ones; the method was immunoSEQ multiplex PCR. The sample yields about 25,000 clones, approximately 90% seen once. The input for sequencing was peripheral blood, taken before any cancer treatment. The receptors derive from a woman aged 35-75 years with stage I lung adenocarcinoma.

The chain is built from TRBV28 and TRBJ2-7, with D perhaps TRBD1 (5 bases). CDR1 and CDR2 from the germline V gene are MDHEN and SYDVKM. The CDR3 consists of 13 residues. V lost 3 bases and J lost 4, with 10 bases in between. This CDR3 is CASSLRTQYEQYF. The CDR3 DNA sequence: TGTGCCAGCAGTTTGCGGACACAGTACGAGCAGTACTTC.

The rearrangement joins TRBV6-1 to TRBJ2-1; 9 nucleotides match TRBD2. V was clipped by 6 bases and J by 3 bases; unmatched bases: 9. There are 16 residues in the CDR3. Germline V CDR1 and CDR2: MNHNS, SASEGT. CDR3 nucleotides: TGTGCCAGCAGCGAATTTAGCGGGAGAGACTACAATGAGCAGTTCTTC. Protein sequence: CASSEFSGRDYNEQFF.

The chain links TRBV5-4 to TRBJ2-7, with D uncertain. Germline CDR1 reads SGHNT; CDR2 reads YYREEE (reference sequence). This CDR3 region has 14 residues. V was cut by 0 bases and J by 7 bases, with 14 bases left in between. CDR3 DNA: TGTGCCAGCAGCTTGGGTGTCGCCTCCGGGGAGCAGTACTTC. Its translation is CASSLGVASGEQYF.

This clone appeared once. The CDR3 spells CASSLMTNTEAFF. The CDR3 DNA reads TGCGCCAGCAGCTTGATGACGAACACTGAAGCTTTCTTT. The rearrangement links TRBV5-1 to TRBJ1-1; no clear D gene. The CDR3 totals 13 residues. Per germline, CDR1 SGHRS and CDR2 YFSETQ. V was cut by 1 base and J by 1 base, with 5 bases left in between. Using reference TRBV5-1 and TRBJ1-1 for the parts outside the CDR3, the full variable domain is KAGVTQTPRYLIKTRGQQVTLSCSPISGHRSVSWYQQTPGQGLQFLFEYFSETQRNKGNFPGRFSGRQFSNSRSEMNVSTLELGDSALYLCASSLMTNTEAFFGQGTRLTVV.

This chain joins TRBV7-6 and TRBJ2-3, with D perhaps matching TRBD2 (6 bases). The V gene lost 5 bases and the J gene lost 5 bases, with 17 bases spanning the gap. The CDR3 runs to 15 residues. In germline, CDR1 is SGHVS, CDR2 FNYEAQ. CDR3 residues: CASSRIAERVDTQYF. The CDR3 DNA is TGTGCCAGCAGCCGCATAGCGGAGCGGGTAGATACGCAGTATTTT.

The chain carries TRBV7-3 and TRBJ2-2, with 11 bases matching TRBD1. This CDR3 spans 15 amino acids. Trimming cost V 5 bases and J 7 bases; bases outside gene matches: 6. Germline V CDR1 and CDR2: SGHTA, FQGTGA. CDR3 in amino acids: CASSRTGGAGGELFF. The CDR3 DNA reads as TGTGCCAGCAGCCGGACAGGGGGCGCGGGCGGGGAGCTGTTTTTT.

V and J are TRBV10-3 and TRBJ2-5, with 9 bases that match TRBD2. CDR1 and CDR2 (germline): ENHRY, SYGVKD. The trim removed 6 bases at V and 3 bases at J, leaving 5 bases unmatched. The CDR3 is 14 residues long. The CDR3 sequence is CAIRAGGPEETQYF. The CDR3 DNA sequence: TGTGCCATCAGGGCGGGAGGGCCTGAAGAGACCCAGTACTTC.

This clone was observed a few times. DNA for the CDR3: TGCGCCAGCAGCTTGGGACAGACCGCCTCCCTCTACGAGCAGTACTTC. Translating it yields CASSLGQTASLYEQYF. The gene calls are TRBV5-1 and TRBJ2-7; D might be TRBD1 (5 bases). In germline, CDR1 is SGHRS, CDR2 YFSETQ. The CDR3 has 16 residues. V dropped 0 bases and J dropped 3 bases, with 16 bases sitting between them. Supplemented by reference TRBV5-1 and TRBJ2-7, the full variable domain reads KAGVTQTPRYLIKTRGQQVTLSCSPISGHRSVSWYQQTPGQGLQFLFEYFSETQRNKGNFPGRFSGRQFSNSRSEMNVSTLELGDSALYLCASSLGQTASLYEQYFGPGTRLTVT.

About this clone: The germline gene is not matched at one end of the junction; a read error may be the cause. The rearrangement uses TRBV18 and TRBJ1-1; D ambiguous. Per the germline V gene, CDR1 is KGHSH and CDR2 is LQKENI. This CDR3 contains 14 residues. CDR3 bases: TGTGCCAGCTCACGAACGGGAAACTCGAATCCCACTAACTTT. It translates to CASSRTGNSNPTNF. Full variable domain (remainder filled in from reference TRBV18 and TRBJ1-1): NAGVMQNPRHLVRRRGQEARLRCSPMKGHSHVYWYRQLPEEGLKFMVYLQKENIIDESGMPKERFSAEFPKEGPSILRIQQVVRGDSAAYFCASSRTGNSNPTNFGQGTRLTVV.

This chain's CDR3 is CASRWGQGDGEQYF. The CDR3 DNA sequence: TGTGCCAGCAGGTGGGGACAGGGGGATGGTGAGCAGTACTTC. This chain joins TRBV27 and TRBJ2-7; 11 bases line up with TRBD1. CDR1 and CDR2 (germline): MNHEY, SMNVEV (reference sequence). Unmatched junction bases numbered 8, after V lost 6 bases and J lost 7 bases. The CDR3 loop spans 14 amino acids.

The V and J genes are TRBV5-1 and TRBJ2-5, with 10 bases aligning to TRBD2. Germline CDR1 is SGHRS and CDR2 is YFSETQ. The CDR3 covers 15 residues. Trimming cost V 5 bases and J 0 bases; bases outside gene matches: 4. This CDR3 reads CASRRTSGYQETQYF. The DNA of the CDR3 is TGCGCCAGCAGGCGGACTAGCGGTTACCAAGAGACCCAGTACTTC.

V usage is TRBV28 and J usage is TRBJ2-5; possible D gene TRBD2, 6 bases. This CDR3 is 14 amino acids long. Germline V lookup: CDR1 MDHEN, CDR2 SYDVKM. Deletions cut 6 bases from V and 9 bases from J, with 20 bases between. CDR3 region: CASRTPRGPGAQYF. In nucleotides, the CDR3 is TGTGCCAGCAGGACGCCCCGGGGCCCGGGGGCCCAGTACTTC.

The chain carries TRBV5-4 and TRBJ2-7, with D tentatively TRBD1 (6 bases). V dropped 1 base and J dropped 4 bases, with 9 bases sitting between them. Germline loops: CDR1 SGHNT, CDR2 YYREEE (reference sequence). The CDR3 contains 13 residues. This chain's CDR3 is CASSLKDSYEQYF. The CDR3 nucleotides read TGTGCCAGCAGCTTGAAGGACAGTTACGAGCAGTACTTC.

The rearrangement links TRBV4-1 to TRBJ2-2, with TRBD1 matching over 7 bases. The CDR3 is 15 residues long. V shed 2 bases, J shed 7 bases, and the junction held 7 bases outside the gene matches. Germline V CDR1 and CDR2: MGHRA, YSYEKL. CDR3 nucleotides: TGCGCCAGCAGCCAATTCACAGGGGTCGGCGGGGAGCTGTTTTTT. Residues: CASSQFTGVGGELFF.

The rearrangement links TRBV9 to TRBJ1-2; maybe TRBD1 (5 bases). Trimming pared 0 bases from V and 3 bases from J, leaving 9 bases between. Germline CDR1 and CDR2: SGDLS and YYNGEE. The CDR3 covers 14 residues. Written as DNA, the CDR3 is TGTGCCAGCAGCGTAGCAGGGCTACACTATGGCTACACCTTC. It is translated as CASSVAGLHYGYTF.

The V call is TRBV15, the J call TRBJ2-1; a possible D gene is TRBD2 (7 bases). The CDR3 length is 17 residues. Trimming removed 3 bases at V and 6 bases at J, with 21 bases between. Germline V lookup: CDR1 LNHNV, CDR2 YYDKDF (reference sequence). The CDR3 sequence is CATSREGGNRGGNEQFF. The CDR3 region has the DNA TGTGCCACCAGCAGGGAGGGGGGGAATAGAGGAGGCAATGAGCAGTTCTTC.

The chain is built from TRBV11-2 and TRBJ1-3; D perhaps matches TRBD1 (6 bases). The germline CDR1 and CDR2 sequences are SGHAT and FQNNGV. The CDR3 extends over 15 amino acids. V was trimmed by 2 bases and J by 2 bases, leaving 10 bases between them. This CDR3 is CASSLLGGPGNTIYF. CDR3 DNA sequence: TGTGCCAGCAGCTTACTTGGGGGCCCTGGAAACACCATATATTTT. Full variable domain (rest looked up from reference TRBV11-2 and TRBJ1-3): EAGVAQSPRYKIIEKRQSVAFWCNPISGHATLYWYQQILGQGPKLLIQFQNNGVVDDSQLPKDRFSAERLKGVDSTLKIQPAKLEDSAVYLCASSLLGGPGNTIYFGEGSWLTVV.

This chain connects TRBV10-3 to TRBJ2-3; either TRBD1 or TRBD2 may supply D (6 bases each). The CDR3 is 14 residues long. The germline CDR1 and CDR2 sequences are ENHRY and SYGVKD. Trimming took off 7 bases at V and 0 bases at J, with 11 bases between the two ends. CDR3 coding DNA: TGTGCCATCACTACAGGGACTAGCACAGATACGCAGTATTTT. Encoded protein: CAITTGTSTDTQYF.

The chain combines TRBV9 with TRBJ2-5; 9 nucleotides agree with TRBD2. J was trimmed by 5 bases and V by 4 bases; bases with no gene match: 6. CDR1 and CDR2 from the germline V gene are SGDLS and YYNGEE. This CDR3 contains 14 residues. Here the CDR3 DNA reads TGTGCCAGCAGCCGTAGCGGGAGTAAGGAGACCCAGTACTTC. It encodes CASSRSGSKETQYF.

The chain uses TRBV23-1 and TRBJ1-5, with 9 bases matching TRBD1. TRBV23-1 is an open reading frame whose function is uncertain. The CDR3 consists of 17 residues. J gave up 6 bases and V 3 bases, and 12 bases lay outside the gene matches. The CDR3 DNA follows: TGCGCCAGCAGTCATCCGAGCACAGGGGGCGAAGGTCAGCCCCAGCATTTT. Its protein product is CASSHPSTGGEGQPQHF.

The chain combines TRBV5-1 with TRBJ1-4, with a weak D call TRBD1 (6 bases). Germline V gene lookup returns CDR1 SGHRS and CDR2 YFSETQ. V gave up 2 bases and J gave up 4 bases, with 12 bases separating them. The CDR3 is 15 residues long. In DNA form, the CDR3 reads TGCGCCAGCAGCTTTAGACAGGCTTTTAATGAAAAACTGTTTTTT. This codes for CASSFRQAFNEKLFF.

The chain is built from TRBV7-3 and TRBJ1-1, with no clear D. CDR1 is SGHTA, CDR2 FQGTGA, per germline. This CDR3 comprises 14 residues. Trimming pared 0 bases from V and 6 bases from J, leaving 11 bases between. CDR3 coding DNA: TGTGCCAGCAGCTTAACGGGAGGTGAAGCTGAAGCTTTCTTT. Residues: CASSLTGGEAEAFF.

The rearrangement uses TRBV18 and TRBJ1-1; D ambiguous. The CDR3 length is 14 residues. V lost 3 bases and J 0 bases, leaving 8 bases between the germline ends. CDR1 and CDR2 from the germline V gene are KGHSH and LQKENI. The CDR3 protein is CASSPGPLNTEAFF. CDR3 DNA sequence: TGTGCCAGCTCACCCGGACCGTTGAACACTGAAGCTTTCTTT.